The 23 T cell receptor beta chains below all came from one sample that was sequenced in a study of response to subunit inactivated influenza vaccine. MiXCR, applied by TCRdb to the RT-PCR reads, yields one record per CDR3 protein. The sample has roughly 760,000 distinct CDR3 sequences; 21% are singletons. The specimen was PBMCs from blood, collected 5 days after vaccination. The receptors were gathered from a middle-aged man who received an inactivated influenza vaccine.

The chain is built from TRBV3-1 and TRBJ2-1, with 13 bases lining up with TRBD2. CDR3 size: 16 residues. Trimming removed 1 base from V and 8 bases from J; junction bases left unmatched: 5. Looked up from germline, CDR1 is LGHDT and CDR2 is YNNKEL (reference sequence). CDR3 in amino acids: CASSQGGLAGMDEQFF. Written as DNA, the CDR3 is TGTGCCAGCAGCCAAGGGGGACTAGCGGGGATGGATGAGCAGTTCTTC.

This clonotype was recorded a few times. The chain carries TRBV20-1 and TRBJ1-1; 11 bases line up with TRBD1. The CDR3 is 14 residues long. Germline V CDR1 and CDR2: DFQATT, SNEGSKA (reference sequence). With V trimmed by 2 bases and J by 4 bases, 3 bases remained unmatched. The CDR3 here is CSARTGTGGTEAFF. For the CDR3, the DNA is TGCAGTGCTAGAACCGGGACAGGGGGCACTGAAGCTTTCTTT.

This clonotype was found many times. This chain joins TRBV6-1 and TRBJ2-4; TRBD1 matches 10 bases. The V and J ends lost 6 bases and 8 bases, in that order; junction bases with no gene match: 4. CDR1 MNHNS and CDR2 SASEGT come from the germline V gene. The CDR3 spans 13 residues. The CDR3 here is CASSLGQGYIQYF. The CDR3, as DNA: TGTGCCAGCAGCTTGGGACAGGGGTACATTCAGTACTTC.

This clonotype was counted a few times. This chain links TRBV7-2 with TRBJ1-2; D might be TRBD1 (5 bases). The CDR3 totals 11 residues. CDR1 SGHTA and CDR2 FQGNSA come from the germline V gene. The CDR3 reads CTTGRGYGYTF. The CDR3, as DNA: TGTACGACGGGCCGGGGGTATGGCTACACCTTC.

This clonotype was found a few times. The V and J genes are TRBV4-2 and TRBJ1-2, with 10 nucleotides matching TRBD1. CDR3 length: 16 amino acids. Per germline, CDR1 LGHNA and CDR2 YNFKEQ. V lost 3 bases and J lost 13; bases outside the gene matches: 17. CDR3 sequence (DNA): TGTGCCAGCAGCCACGGTGACCCGGGACAGGGGTTAGTGTGCACCTTC. Protein sequence: CASSHGDPGQGLVCTF.

The table lists this clonotype with a few counts. J is TRBJ2-1 and V is TRBV20-1, with D perhaps being TRBD1 or TRBD2 (5 bases each). The CDR3 totals 13 residues. Per the germline V gene, CDR1 is DFQATT and CDR2 is SNEGSKA (reference sequence). V was trimmed by 4 bases and J by 7 bases, leaving 14 bases between them. CDR3 protein: CSANRGSGNEQFF. As DNA, the CDR3 is TGCAGTGCTAACCGGGGCTCGGGGAATGAGCAGTTCTTC.

This clonotype came up a few times. The chain couples TRBV28 to TRBJ2-3; tentative D call: TRBD1 (6 bases). V was shortened by 6 bases and J by 2 bases, with 15 bases between the two germline ends. There are 15 residues in the CDR3. CDR1 is MDHEN and CDR2 is SYDVKM in the germline V gene. CDR3 nucleotide sequence: TGTGCCAGCAGCCGTCCGGGACATTCCACAGATACGCAGTATTTT. Its protein is CASSRPGHSTDTQYF. Supplemented by reference TRBV28 and TRBJ2-3, the full variable domain reads DVKVTQSSRYLVKRTGEKVFLECVQDMDHENMFWYRQDPGLGLRLIYFSYDVKMKEKGDIPEGYSVSREKKERFSLILESASTNQTSMYLCASSRPGHSTDTQYFGPGTRLTVL.

V is TRBV20-1 and J is TRBJ2-7, with TRBD2 identical over 8 bases. Germline V gene lookup returns CDR1 DFQATT and CDR2 SNEGSKA (reference sequence). The CDR3 totals 14 residues. V lost 3 bases, J lost 4 bases, and 8 bases stayed unmatched. The CDR3 here is CSASRPSGGYEQYF. CDR3 coding DNA: TGCAGTGCTAGCCGCCCCAGCGGGGGATACGAGCAGTACTTC.

This clonotype turned up a few times. The rearrangement links TRBV7-9 to TRBJ2-1; D unclear. Germline V gene sequence: CDR1 SEHNR, CDR2 FQNEAQ (reference sequence). CDR3 length equals 13 residues. V was pared by 5 bases and J by 6 bases, with 11 bases between. The DNA for the CDR3 is TGTGCCAGCAGCCTTGGAATACCCAATGAGCAGTTCTTC. Amino acids: CASSLGIPNEQFF.

The J gene is TRBJ2-1, the V gene TRBV28, with 7 bases aligning to TRBD2. The length of the CDR3 is 16 residues. Germline V lookup: CDR1 MDHEN, CDR2 SYDVKM. V lost 1 base and J lost 4; bases outside the gene matches: 7. CDR3 sequence: CASSLLAGVGYNEQFF. CDR3 bases: TGTGCCAGCAGTTTATTGGCGGGAGTCGGTTACAATGAGCAGTTCTTC.

The J gene is TRBJ2-1, the V gene TRBV24-1; D gene ambiguous. The V end was cut by 4 bases, the J end by 6 bases, with 9 bases between. CDR1 and CDR2 (germline): KGHDR, SFDVKD. This CDR3 contains 13 residues. CDR3 nucleotide sequence: TGTGCCACCAGTGACTGGAGTGGCAATGAGCAGTTCTTC. Encoded protein: CATSDWSGNEQFF.

The V gene is TRBV10-3, the J gene TRBJ1-6; D might be TRBD1 (5 bases). The V gene lost 6 bases and the J gene lost 7 bases, with 13 bases spanning the gap. Germline V CDR1 and CDR2: ENHRY, SYGVKD. CDR3 length equals 14 residues. The CDR3 bases are TGTGCCATCAGGGCGGGACGGGAAAATTCACCCCTCCACTTT. This translates into CAIRAGRENSPLHF.

This clonotype was seen a few times. This chain joins TRBV7-9 and TRBJ1-1; D ambiguous. CDR3 length equals 14 residues. Trimming took off 0 bases at V and 7 bases at J, with 12 bases between the two ends. Per germline, CDR1 SEHNR and CDR2 FQNEAQ (reference sequence). The CDR3 region has the DNA TGTGCCAGCAGCTTAGCCCCGGGCGGGGATGAAGCTTTCTTT. Translating gives CASSLAPGGDEAFF.

The chain is built from TRBV3-1 and TRBJ2-5; perhaps TRBD2 as D (5 bases). CDR1 is LGHDT, CDR2 YNNKEL, per germline (reference sequence). This CDR3 has 16 residues. V was cut by 5 bases and J by 1 base, with 17 bases left in between. The CDR3 sequence: CASSFIAGPGQETQYF. The CDR3 coding sequence is TGTGCCAGCAGCTTTATCGCGGGCCCAGGCCAAGAGACCCAGTACTTC.

This clonotype was seen a handful of times. The chain is built from TRBV9 and TRBJ2-1, with 8 nucleotides matching TRBD2. With 4 bases clipped from V and 6 bases from J, the junction kept 15 bases outside the gene matches. This CDR3 spans 17 amino acids. CDR1 SGDLS and CDR2 YYNGEE come from the germline V gene. This chain's CDR3 is CASSPRSGEYVGNEQFF. CDR3 in DNA: TGTGCCAGCAGCCCCCGTAGCGGGGAATACGTCGGCAATGAGCAGTTCTTC. The whole variable domain, remainder taken from reference TRBV9 and TRBJ2-1, is DSGVTQTPKHLITATGQRVTLRCSPRSGDLSVYWYQQSLDQGLQFLIQYYNGEERAKGNILERFSAQQFPDLHSELNLSSLELGDSALYFCASSPRSGEYVGNEQFFGPGTRLTVL.

The chain couples TRBV24-1 to TRBJ2-3; 13 nucleotides line up with TRBD2. This CDR3 region has 17 residues. The V and J ends lost 3 bases and 1 base, in that order; junction bases with no gene match: 3. Per germline, CDR1 KGHDR and CDR2 SFDVKD. Written as DNA, the CDR3 is TGTGCCACCAGTGATGGGGGGACTAGCGGGGGCACAGATACGCAGTATTTT. This codes for CATSDGGTSGGTDTQYF.

The chain is built from TRBV27 and TRBJ2-7, with a tentative D call TRBD2 (5 bases). V lost 7 bases and J lost 0, with 13 bases in between. The germline gives CDR1 MNHEY, CDR2 SMNVEV (reference sequence). The CDR3 sequence is 14 residues long. The chain's CDR3 is CASTTDYLSYEQYF. The CDR3 nucleotides read TGTGCCAGCACCACAGACTACCTCTCCTACGAGCAGTACTTC.

This clonotype was counted between two and nine times. This sequence joins TRBV15 and TRBJ2-3, with D possibly matching TRBD2 (5 bases). The germline V gene has CDR1 LNHNV and CDR2 YYDKDF (reference sequence). The CDR3 runs to 11 residues. Trimming took off 5 bases at V and 6 bases at J, with 6 bases between the two ends. CDR3 nucleotides: TGTGCCACCAGCTGGGAGGATACGCAGTATTTT. The encoded protein is CATSWEDTQYF. The complete variable domain, with remaining parts taken from reference TRBV15 and TRBJ2-3, reads DAMVIQNPRYQVTQFGKPVTLSCSQTLNHNVMYWYQQKSSQAPKLLFHYYDKDFNNEADTPDNFQSRRPNTSFCFLDIRSPGLGDTAMYLCATSWEDTQYFGPGTRLTVL.

This rearrangement joins TRBV7-2 to TRBJ2-3; possibly TRBD2 for D (5 bases). This CDR3 is 17 amino acids long. V was clipped by 1 base and J by 0 bases, with 14 bases between them. Per germline, CDR1 SGHTA and CDR2 FQGNSA. The chain's CDR3 is CASSLVGGLASTDTQYF. In DNA form, the CDR3 reads TGTGCCAGCAGCTTAGTTGGTGGGCTAGCTAGCACAGATACGCAGTATTTT.

The genes are TRBV4-1 and TRBJ2-5; D may be TRBD2 (6 bases). This CDR3 spans 16 amino acids. Deletions cut 4 bases from V and 1 base from J, with 16 bases between. Germline values: CDR1 MGHRA, CDR2 YSYEKL. The CDR3 here is CASSPLGGPIQETQYF. The CDR3 DNA reads TGCGCCAGCAGCCCCCTCGGGGGACCGATCCAAGAGACCCAGTACTTC.

Only a few counts were recorded for this clonotype. V is TRBV20-1 and J is TRBJ2-5; 9 nucleotides match TRBD1. V shed 3 bases and J 2 bases; nucleotides not matched to a gene: 4. From germline, CDR1 is DFQATT and CDR2 SNEGSKA (reference sequence). This CDR3 is 14 amino acids long. CDR3 residues: CSASRQGEQETQYF. CDR3 in DNA: TGCAGTGCTAGTAGACAGGGGGAGCAAGAGACCCAGTACTTC.

This chain links TRBV7-2 with TRBJ2-5; TRBD2 might be the D (6 bases). The CDR3 is made up of 16 amino acids. V lost 1 base, J lost 4 bases, and 16 bases lay in between. In germline, CDR1 is SGHTA, CDR2 FQGNSA. The CDR3 loop is CASSLGGGEVGETQYF. CDR3 DNA: TGTGCCAGCAGCTTAGGAGGTGGGGAGGTGGGAGAGACCCAGTACTTC.

The chain employs TRBV7-2 and TRBJ2-7, with D possibly being TRBD2 (5 bases). This CDR3 has 13 residues. Germline V gene lookup returns CDR1 SGHTA and CDR2 FQGNSA. Trimming pared 2 bases from V and 10 bases from J, leaving 15 bases between. The CDR3 loop is CASSLKWETPQYF. As DNA, the CDR3 is TGTGCCAGCAGCTTAAAGTGGGAGACCCCCCAGTACTTC. Full variable domain (remainder filled in from reference TRBV7-2 and TRBJ2-7): GAGVSQSPSNKVTEKGKDVELRCDPISGHTALYWYRQSLGQGLEFLIYFQGNSAPDKSGLPSDRFSAERTGGSVSTLTIQRTQQEDSAVYLCASSLKWETPQYFGPGTRLTVT.